This is a list of T cell receptor beta chains from one sample in a study of cytotoxic CD8 clonotypes in ibrutinib-treated CLL. Using immunoSEQ multiplex PCR, the repertoire was profiled, and TCRdb retains in-frame clones only, with some absent. The sample carries about 130,000 clones, more than 75% recorded once. This material consisted of PBMCs, taken after 24 months of ibrutinib treatment. These TCRs come from a human donor with chronic lymphocytic leukemia. The CDR3 runs from the conserved cysteine through the conserved F or W. A D gene is named only where the DNA matches it firmly. Clone size is not always given. Where it is, it says once, few, many or a class for expanded clones.

-,TRBJ1-5,-,TRBV18,TGTGCCAGCTCACCACCGGGGGGGGGCGAGCAGCCCCAGCATTTT,CASSPPGGGEQPQHF
TRBD1,TRBJ1-2,-,TRBV19,TGTGCCAGTAGTATCGGGACAGGGGCAGGCTATGGCTACACCTTC,CASSIGTGAGYGYTF
TRBD1,TRBJ2-1,-,TRBV11-2,TGTGCCAGCAGCCCGGACAGGAGGAATGAGCAGTTCTTC,CASSPDRRNEQFF
-,TRBJ1-1,-,TRBV7-3,TGTGCCAGCAGCTTAGGACAGCCAAACACTGAAGCTTTCTTT,CASSLGQPNTEAFF
TRBD1,TRBJ2-2,-,TRBV6-5,TGTGCCAGCAGTGGGTCGGACAGGGGCACCGGGGAGCTGTTTTTT,CASSGSDRGTGELFF
-,TRBJ1-4,-,TRBV5-1,TGCGCCAGCAGCCTGGGGACGGCTGCAACTAATGAAAAACTGTTTTTT,CASSLGTAATNEKLFF
-,TRBJ1-2,-,TRBV28,TGTGCCAGCAGTTTGGGACTCCTAAACTATGGCTACACCTTC,CASSLGLLNYGYTF
-,TRBJ1-2,-,TRBV27,TGTGCCAGCAGTCCAAGAAGGGGAGGCACTAACTATGGCTACACCTTC,CASSPRRGGTNYGYTF
-,TRBJ1-1,-,TRBV6-6,TGTGCCAGCAGGACTAAGCAGAACACTGAAGCTTTCTTT,CASRTKQNTEAFF
TRBD1,TRBJ1-2,-,TRBV5-1,TGCGCCAGCAGCTTGGCCGGGGGACAAGCCCAGGGGGCTTATGGCTACACCTTC,CASSLAGGQAQGAYGYTF
TRBD1,TRBJ2-5,-,TRBV7-2,TGTGCCAGCAGCTCCAGGGGGCCAGAGACCCAGTACTTC,CASSSRGPETQYF
TRBD1,TRBJ2-3,-,TRBV18,TGTGCCAGCTCACCACTGGCAGGGGGCGCAGATACGCAGTATTTT,CASSPLAGGADTQYF
TRBD1,TRBJ2-2,few,TRBV18,TGTGCCAGCTCACCATCGCCGGGACAGGGTGGCACCGGGGAGCTGTTTTTT,CASSPSPGQGGTGELFF
TRBD1,TRBJ2-3,-,TRBV5-1,TGCGCCAGCAGCTTCTTAAGGACAGGGGGACCCACAGATACGCAGTATTTT,CASSFLRTGGPTDTQYF
TRBD2,TRBJ2-7,-,TRBV7-2,TGTGCCAGCAGCCCAGGAGCGGGAGTGGTCTACGAGCAGTACTTC,CASSPGAGVVYEQYF
-,TRBJ1-6,-,TRBV4-3,TGCGCCAGCAGCCAAGATCCTGGTTCACCCCTCCACTTT,CASSQDPGSPLHF
-,TRBJ1-1,-,TRBV9,TGTGCCAGCAGCCCCCGGGACGGGGGCCCCGGAGCTTTCTTT,CASSPRDGGPGAFF
TRBD1,TRBJ2-3,-,TRBV4-2,TGTGCCAGCAGCCGGGACAGGGCGGGAGATACGCAGTATTTT,CASSRDRAGDTQYF
TRBD2,TRBJ2-3,few,TRBV29-1,TGCAGCGTTGGCCGGACTAGCGGGGGAAATACGCAGTATTTT,CSVGRTSGGNTQYF
-,TRBJ2-2,-,TRBV15,TGTGCCACCAGAGCAGAGCTGGGGCTGAACACCGGGGAGCTGTTTTTT,CATRAELGLNTGELFF
-,TRBJ1-2,-,TRBV5-4,TGTGCCAGCAGCTTGGGATTGGGTGGCTACACCTTC,CASSLGLGGYTF
TRBD1,TRBJ1-2,-,TRBV6-6,TGTGCCAGCAGACGAGGACAGGGCTATGGCTACACCTTC,CASRRGQGYGYTF
-,TRBJ2-3,once,TRBV4-2,TGTGCCAGCAAGGGGGGGGACACTAGCACAGATACGCAGTATTTT,CASKGGDTSTDTQYF
-,TRBJ2-2,once,TRBV19,TGTGCCAGTAGGGGCCCCAACACCGGGGAGCTGTTTTTT,CASRGPNTGELFF
-,TRBJ2-2,-,TRBV30,TGTGCCTGGAGTTTTCCCAACTCGAACACCGGGGAGCTGTTTTTT,CAWSFPNSNTGELFF
-,TRBJ1-6,-,TRBV28,TGTGCCAGCAGAAAAGGGCTGGAAAATTCACCCCTCCACTTT,CASRKGLENSPLHF
-,TRBJ2-6,-,TRBV5-4,TGTGCCAACCACCCCTCTGGGGCCAACGTCCTGACTTTC,CANHPSGANVLTF
TRBD1,TRBJ2-5,-,TRBV18,TGTGCCAGCTCACCGGTCCGACAGGGACCCTGGGAGGAGACCCAGTACTTC,CASSPVRQGPWEETQYF
TRBD2,TRBJ2-1,-,TRBV5-1,TGCGCCAGCAGCCCGGGACTAGCGGCGGGCGAGCAGTTCTTC,CASSPGLAAGEQFF
TRBD2,TRBJ2-3,-,TRBV6-6,TGTGCCAGCAGCCCTAGCGGGGGGGCCGCAGATACGCAGTATTTT,CASSPSGGAADTQYF
-,TRBJ2-7,-,TRBV11-2,TGTGCCAGCAGCTTAGGGGATTCAGACGTCTACGAGCAGTACTTC,CASSLGDSDVYEQYF
-,TRBJ1-5,-,TRBV18,TGTGCCAGCTCCGGCGGGGGGACCAATCAGCCCCAGCATTTT,CASSGGGTNQPQHF
-,TRBJ1-4,once,TRBV5-1,TGCGCCAGCAGCCCCCAGCCCCCGAGGGAAAAACTGTTTTTT,CASSPQPPREKLFF
-,TRBJ1-2,once,TRBV30,TGTGCCTGGGGGACTAACTATGGCTACACCTTC,CAWGTNYGYTF
-,TRBJ2-7,few,TRBV4-1,TGCGCCAGCAGCCAAGAGGGCCCCTGGCCCTACGAGCAGTACTTC,CASSQEGPWPYEQYF
-,TRBJ1-3,-,TRBV7-9,TGTGCCAGCAGCTCGGGGACGTTTGGAAACACCATATATTTT,CASSSGTFGNTIYF
-,TRBJ1-1,-,TRBV6-6,TGTGCCAGCCCCCCCGGAGGCAGGGTGGGGTACACTGAAGCTTTCTTT,CASPPGGRVGYTEAFF
-,TRBJ1-2,-,TRBV6-1,TGTGCCAGCAGTCCCCGGGGGGCCTATGGCTACACCTTC,CASSPRGAYGYTF
TRBD2,TRBJ2-1,-,TRBV4-3,TGCGCCAGCAGCCCACTTAGCGGGGTCAATGAGCAGTTCTTC,CASSPLSGVNEQFF
TRBD2,TRBJ2-7,-,TRBV13,TGTGCCAGCAGCCCCACTAGCGGGGTAGGGTACGAGCAGTACTTC,CASSPTSGVGYEQYF
-,TRBJ1-3,-,TRBV5-1,TGCGCCAGCAGCCCGTCGCCCGGGGTCCCTGGAAACACCATATATTTT,CASSPSPGVPGNTIYF
-,TRBJ2-2,-,TRBV11-2,TGTGCCAGCAGCTTGGGGCTCGGGGAGCTGTTTTTT,CASSLGLGELFF
-,TRBJ1-4,-,TRBV7-2,TGTGCCAGCAGCTTGACGACTGCAACTAATGAAAAACTGTTTTTT,CASSLTTATNEKLFF
TRBD1,TRBJ1-2,few,TRBV4-3,TGCGCCAGCAGCCGGACAGGGAAGATGGGAGGCTACACCTTC,CASSRTGKMGGYTF
-,TRBJ1-2,-,TRBV7-9,TGTGCCAGCAGCTTTCGGAGTGGCTACACCTTC,CASSFRSGYTF
-,TRBJ2-7,-,TRBV12-1,TGTGCCAGCAGCTTCCTAGAACTTGACCACGAGCAGTACTTC,CASSFLELDHEQYF
-,TRBJ2-5,few,TRBV25-1,TGTGCCAGCAGCGGGACACTGGGGAAAGAGACCCAGTACTTC,CASSGTLGKETQYF
TRBD1,TRBJ2-2,-,TRBV13,TGTGCCAGCAGCCCCAGACAGGGGCCGAACACCGGGGAGCTGTTTTTT,CASSPRQGPNTGELFF
-,TRBJ2-5,once,TRBV13,TGTGCCAGCAGCTTAGCGGGCACTAGGTTGGCGATGGAGACCCAGTACTTC,CASSLAGTRLAMETQYF
-,TRBJ2-2,-,TRBV6-1,TGTGCCAGCAAACTAAACACCGGGGAGCTGTTTTTT,CASKLNTGELFF